These 6 T cell receptor beta chains came from one sample sequenced in a study of cytomegalovirus exposure and HLA in healthy donors. The PCR made use of 60 Vbeta and 13 Jbeta primers. The assay was immunoSEQ multiplex PCR, and TCRdb's table has in-frame clones only and misses some. This table has approximately 200,000 clones, around 80% appearing once. Specimen: PBMCs. Receptor source: a man aged 40-50 years in good health and CMV-seronegative.

CDR3 in amino acids: CASSLSPAGGPREKDTQYF. The CDR3 DNA reads TGTGCCAGCAGCTTATCCCCAGCGGGGGGGCCAAGGGAGAAAGATACGCAGTATTTT. This rearrangement joins TRBV7-9 to TRBJ2-3; the match to TRBD2 covers 10 bases. Germline V gives CDR1 SEHNR, CDR2 FQNEAQ (reference sequence). The CDR3 is made up of 19 amino acids. The J segment lost 5 bases and the V segment lost 2 bases, leaving 16 bases of the junction unmatched.

This clone was observed once. This rearrangement joins TRBV29-1 to TRBJ1-5; 7 positions agree with TRBD1. This CDR3 is 13 amino acids long. The trim removed 6 bases at V and 7 bases at J, leaving 9 bases unmatched. Germline CDR1 and CDR2: SQVTM and ANQGSEA. The CDR3 sequence is CSVGDSPGQPQHF. The CDR3 bases are TGCAGCGTGGGGGACAGCCCAGGGCAGCCCCAGCATTTT.

This rearrangement joins TRBV15 to TRBJ2-7; 9 bases line up with TRBD2. The CDR3 totals 18 residues. Germline CDR1 is LNHNV and CDR2 is YYDKDF (reference sequence). The V and J ends lost 1 base and 2 bases, in that order; junction bases with no gene match: 12. CDR3 loop: CATSRADSSGAPPYEQYF. For the CDR3, the DNA is TGTGCCACCAGCAGAGCGGATTCTAGCGGGGCTCCACCCTACGAGCAGTACTTC.

In regard to this clone: Distinct nucleotide sequences in the sample also encode this CDR3. The chain has TRBV7-9 and TRBJ1-1; TRBD1 matches 8 bases. Germline CDR1 is SEHNR and CDR2 is FQNEAQ (reference sequence). V trimming: 6 bases; J trimming: 6 bases; junction bases outside the gene matches: 3. The CDR3 consists of 12 residues. CDR3 loop: CASRGQGSEAFF. In DNA form, the CDR3 reads TGTGCCAGCAGAGGACAGGGATCTGAAGCTTTCTTT.

This clone was recorded once. The chain carries TRBV6-5 and TRBJ1-1; D is undetermined. This CDR3 contains 13 residues. Trimming removed 6 bases from V and 7 bases from J, with 15 bases in between. Germline CDR1 reads MNHEY; CDR2 reads SVGAGI. CDR3 nucleotides: TGTGCCAGCAGCCCCCGGTCGCTCCTTGAAGCTTTCTTT. Amino acid sequence: CASSPRSLLEAFF.

J is TRBJ1-4 and V is TRBV18; the D is unclear. Trimming removed 4 bases from V and 0 bases from J, with 6 bases in between. The CDR3 is 14 amino acids. The germline V gene encodes CDR1 KGHSH and CDR2 LQKENI. CDR3 amino acids: CASSLSATNEKLFF. CDR3 in DNA: TGTGCCAGCTCACTCAGTGCAACTAATGAAAAACTGTTTTTT.